One and the same sample provided the 6 T cell receptor beta chains below, sequenced in a study of cytomegalovirus exposure and HLA in healthy donors. The PCR made use of 60 Vbeta and 13 Jbeta primers. Some clones are missing from TCRdb's copy, which holds only in-frame ones; the method was immunoSEQ multiplex PCR. The sample lists about 150,000 clones; around 80% were seen once. Material: PBMCs. The receptors shown here come from a woman between 50 and 59 years old in good health and CMV-seropositive.

The rearrangement links TRBV19 to TRBJ1-2, with D possibly being TRBD1 (5 bases). V was shortened by 4 bases and J by 4 bases, with 7 bases between the two germline ends. The CDR3 has 12 amino acids. Germline CDR1 and CDR2: LNHDA and SQIVND (reference sequence). CDR3 residues: CASSNGGYGYTF. CDR3 nucleotides: TGTGCCAGTAGTAACGGGGGCTATGGCTACACCTTC.

The chain joins TRBV27 to TRBJ2-5; 7 nucleotides align to TRBD2. The CDR3 has 15 amino acids. CDR1 and CDR2 from the germline V gene are MNHEY and SMNVEV (reference sequence). V dropped 5 bases and J dropped 2; count of bases not matched to a gene: 8. CDR3 in DNA: TGTGCCAGCAGTCCATTAGCGGGCCAACAAGAGACCCAGTACTTC. Protein product: CASSPLAGQQETQYF.

This clone was observed once. The chain is built from TRBV5-6 and TRBJ1-4, with D perhaps matching TRBD1 (6 bases). The CDR3 sequence is 14 residues long. The germline V gene encodes CDR1 SGHDT and CDR2 YYEEEE. The V gene lost 5 bases and the J gene lost 0 bases, with 8 bases spanning the gap. CDR3 protein: CASRPGATNEKLFF. For the CDR3, the DNA is TGTGCCAGCAGGCCAGGGGCAACTAATGAAAAACTGTTTTTT. The whole variable domain, remainder taken from reference TRBV5-6 and TRBJ1-4, is DAGVTQSPTHLIKTRGQQVTLRCSPKSGHDTVSWYQQALGQGPQFIFQYYEEEERQRGNFPDRFSGHQFPNYSSELNVNALLLGDSALYLCASRPGATNEKLFFGSGTQLSVL.

The V and J genes are TRBV10-3 and TRBJ2-2; 11 bases map to TRBD2. The CDR3 has 15 amino acids. V gave up 11 bases and J gave up 3 bases; unmatched junction bases: 8. Per germline, CDR1 ENHRY and CDR2 SYGVKD. Here the CDR3 reads CACGLAGYHTGELFF. DNA for the CDR3: TGTGCCTGCGGACTAGCGGGTTACCACACCGGGGAGCTGTTTTTT.

J is TRBJ2-1 and V is TRBV11-3; 7 nucleotides agree with TRBD2. The germline gives CDR1 SGHNT, CDR2 YENEEA. V was clipped by 4 bases and J by 8 bases; unmatched bases: 14. The CDR3 covers 16 residues. CDR3 in DNA: TGTGCCAGCAGCTACGAGGGCACGGCGGGGGTGCATGAGCAGTTCTTC. Protein sequence: CASSYEGTAGVHEQFF.

The V and J genes are TRBV5-5 and TRBJ1-1, with no clear D. CDR1 and CDR2 from the germline V gene are SGHKS and YYEKEE (reference sequence). V was shortened by 0 bases and J by 5 bases, with 14 bases between the two germline ends. CDR3 length: 15 amino acids. CDR3 amino acids: CASSLGRLGGTEAFF. The DNA of the CDR3 is TGTGCCAGCAGCTTGGGTCGACTGGGAGGAACTGAAGCTTTCTTT.